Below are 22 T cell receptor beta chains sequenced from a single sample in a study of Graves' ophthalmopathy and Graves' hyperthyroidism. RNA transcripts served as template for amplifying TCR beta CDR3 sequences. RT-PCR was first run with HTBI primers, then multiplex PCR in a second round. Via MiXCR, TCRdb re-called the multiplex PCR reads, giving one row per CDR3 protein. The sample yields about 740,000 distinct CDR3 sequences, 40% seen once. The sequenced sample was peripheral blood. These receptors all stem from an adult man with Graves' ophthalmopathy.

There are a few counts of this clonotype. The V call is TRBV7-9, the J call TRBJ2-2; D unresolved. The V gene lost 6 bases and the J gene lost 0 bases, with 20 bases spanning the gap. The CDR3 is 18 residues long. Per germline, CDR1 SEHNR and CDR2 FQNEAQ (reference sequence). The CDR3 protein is CASSFAPSVSANTGELFF. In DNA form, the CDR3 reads TGTGCCAGCAGTTTCGCCCCCTCCGTATCTGCGAACACCGGGGAGCTGTTTTTT.

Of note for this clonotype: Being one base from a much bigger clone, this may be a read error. For the CDR3, the DNA is TGTGCCAGCAGCCAAGTCTTTGATTCACCCCTCTACTTT. Its protein product is CASSQVFDSPLYF. The V gene is TRBV14, the J gene TRBJ1-6; D is ambiguous. CDR3 length: 13 amino acids. The V gene's germline CDR1 is SGHDN and CDR2 FVKESK.

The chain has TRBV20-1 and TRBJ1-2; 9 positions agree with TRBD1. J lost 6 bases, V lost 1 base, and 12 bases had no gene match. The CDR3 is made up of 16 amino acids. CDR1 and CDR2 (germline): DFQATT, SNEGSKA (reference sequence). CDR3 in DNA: TGCAGTGCTAGAGTGTCTCCCGGGACAGGGCAAAATGGCTACACCTTC. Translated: CSARVSPGTGQNGYTF.

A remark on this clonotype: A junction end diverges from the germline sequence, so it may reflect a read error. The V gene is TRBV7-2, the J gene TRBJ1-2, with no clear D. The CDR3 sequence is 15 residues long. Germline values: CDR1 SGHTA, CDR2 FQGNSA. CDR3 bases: TGTGGCAGCAGCTTAGAGGCTCGGCACAGCTATGGCTACACCTTC. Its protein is CGSSLEARHSYGYTF.

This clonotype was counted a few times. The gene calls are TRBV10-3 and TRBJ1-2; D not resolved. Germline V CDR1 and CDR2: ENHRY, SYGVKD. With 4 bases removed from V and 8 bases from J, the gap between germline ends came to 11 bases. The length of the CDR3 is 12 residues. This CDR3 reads CAISAFSAGYTF. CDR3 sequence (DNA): TGTGCCATCAGTGCATTCTCAGCAGGCTACACCTTC.

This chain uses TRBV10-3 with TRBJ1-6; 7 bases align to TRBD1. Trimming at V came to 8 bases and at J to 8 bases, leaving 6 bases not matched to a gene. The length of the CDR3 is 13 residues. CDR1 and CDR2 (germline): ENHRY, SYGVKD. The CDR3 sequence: CAIARDRYSPLHF. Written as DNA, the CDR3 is TGTGCCATCGCCCGGGACAGATATTCACCCCTCCACTTT.

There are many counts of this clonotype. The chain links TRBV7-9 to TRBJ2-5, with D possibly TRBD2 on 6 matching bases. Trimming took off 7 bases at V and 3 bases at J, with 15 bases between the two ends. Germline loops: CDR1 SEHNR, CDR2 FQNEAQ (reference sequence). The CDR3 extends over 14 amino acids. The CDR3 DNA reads TGTGCCAGCATGACCCCCGGGAGCGAAGAGACCCAGTACTTC. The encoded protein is CASMTPGSEETQYF. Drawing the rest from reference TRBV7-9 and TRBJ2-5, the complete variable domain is DTGVSQNPRHKITKRGQNVTFRCDPISEHNRLYWYRQTLGQGPEFLTYFQNEAQLEKSRLLSDRFSAERPKGSFSTLEIQRTEQGDSAMYLCASMTPGSEETQYFGPGTRLLVL.

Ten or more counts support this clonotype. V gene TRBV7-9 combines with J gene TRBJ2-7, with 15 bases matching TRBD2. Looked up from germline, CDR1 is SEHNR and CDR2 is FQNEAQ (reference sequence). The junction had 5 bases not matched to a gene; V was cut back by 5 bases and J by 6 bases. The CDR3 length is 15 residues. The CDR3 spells CASSTGLAGGGEQYF. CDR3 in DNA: TGTGCCAGCAGCACGGGACTAGCGGGAGGCGGCGAGCAGTACTTC.

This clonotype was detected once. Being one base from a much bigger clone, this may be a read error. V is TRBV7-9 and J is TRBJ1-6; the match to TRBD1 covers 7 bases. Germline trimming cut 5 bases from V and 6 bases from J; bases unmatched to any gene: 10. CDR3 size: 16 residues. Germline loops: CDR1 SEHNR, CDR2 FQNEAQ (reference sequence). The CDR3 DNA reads TGTGCCAGCAGCGACGTCCGACAGGGCAGTAATTCACCCCTCCACTTT. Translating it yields CASSDVRQGSNSPLHF.

The CDR3 sequence: CASSAPGGRETQYF. In DNA, the CDR3 is TGTGCCAGCAGCGCCCCAGGGGGAAGAGAGACCCAGTACTTC. The chain recombines TRBV7-9 with TRBJ2-5; 7 bases match TRBD1. Per the germline V gene, CDR1 is SEHNR and CDR2 is FQNEAQ (reference sequence). Trimming removed 5 bases from V and 4 bases from J; junction bases left unmatched: 7. The CDR3 is made up of 14 amino acids.

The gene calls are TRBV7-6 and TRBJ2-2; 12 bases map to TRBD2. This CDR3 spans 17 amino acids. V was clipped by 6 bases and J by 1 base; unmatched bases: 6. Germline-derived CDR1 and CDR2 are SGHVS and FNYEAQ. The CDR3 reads CASRTGLAGLNTGELFF. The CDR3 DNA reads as TGTGCCAGCAGAACGGGACTAGCGGGCCTGAACACCGGGGAGCTGTTTTTT.

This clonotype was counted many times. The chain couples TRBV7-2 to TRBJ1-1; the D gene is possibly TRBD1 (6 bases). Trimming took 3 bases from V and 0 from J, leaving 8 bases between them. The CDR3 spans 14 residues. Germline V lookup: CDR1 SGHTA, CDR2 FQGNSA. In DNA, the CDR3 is TGTGCCAGCAGCTTTGCAGGGGTGAACACTGAAGCTTTCTTT. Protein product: CASSFAGVNTEAFF.

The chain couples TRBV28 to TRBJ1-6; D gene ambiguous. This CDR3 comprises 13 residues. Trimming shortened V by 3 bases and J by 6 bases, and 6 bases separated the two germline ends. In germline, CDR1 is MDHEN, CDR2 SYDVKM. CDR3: CASSFEGNSPLHF. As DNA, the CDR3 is TGTGCCAGCAGTTTTGAGGGTAATTCACCCCTCCACTTT.

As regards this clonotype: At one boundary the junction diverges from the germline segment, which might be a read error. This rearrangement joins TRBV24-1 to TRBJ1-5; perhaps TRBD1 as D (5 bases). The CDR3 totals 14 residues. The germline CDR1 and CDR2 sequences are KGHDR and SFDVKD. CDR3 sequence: CASSRDSLGQPQHF. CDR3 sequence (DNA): TGTGCCAGCAGTCGCGACAGCCTCGGGCAGCCCCAGCATTTT.

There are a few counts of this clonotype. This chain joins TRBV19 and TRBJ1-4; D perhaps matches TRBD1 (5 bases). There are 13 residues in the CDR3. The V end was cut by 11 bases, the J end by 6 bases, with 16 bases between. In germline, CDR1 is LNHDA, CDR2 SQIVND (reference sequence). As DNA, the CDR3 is TGTGCCTCGTGGGACCTGGGGGATGAAAAACTGTTTTTT. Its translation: CASWDLGDEKLFF.

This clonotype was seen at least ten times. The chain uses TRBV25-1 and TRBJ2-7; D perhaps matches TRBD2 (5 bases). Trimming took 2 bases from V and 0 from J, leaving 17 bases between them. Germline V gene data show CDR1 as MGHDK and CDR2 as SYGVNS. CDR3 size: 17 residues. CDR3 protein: CASSEPAAGGSSYEQYF. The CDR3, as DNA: TGTGCCAGCAGTGAACCCGCCGCGGGCGGGTCCTCCTACGAGCAGTACTTC.

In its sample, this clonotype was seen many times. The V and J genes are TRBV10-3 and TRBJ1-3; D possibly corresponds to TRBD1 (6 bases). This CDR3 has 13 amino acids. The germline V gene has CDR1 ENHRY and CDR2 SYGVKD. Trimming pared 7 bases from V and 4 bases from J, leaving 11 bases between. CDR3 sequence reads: CAINGGRGNTIYF. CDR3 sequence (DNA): TGTGCCATCAATGGGGGGCGAGGAAACACCATATATTTT.

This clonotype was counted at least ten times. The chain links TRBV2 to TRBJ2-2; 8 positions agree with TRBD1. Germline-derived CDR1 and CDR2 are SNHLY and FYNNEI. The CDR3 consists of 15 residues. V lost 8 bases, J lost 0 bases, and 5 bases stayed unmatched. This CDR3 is CASQKDRANTGELFF. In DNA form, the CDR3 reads TGTGCCAGCCAAAAGGACAGGGCGAACACCGGGGAGCTGTTTTTT. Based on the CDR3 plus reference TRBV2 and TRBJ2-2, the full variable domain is EPEVTQTPSHQVTQMGQEVILRCVPISNHLYFYWYRQILGQKVEFLVSFYNNEISEKSEIFDDQFSVERPDGSNFTLKIRSTKLEDSAMYFCASQKDRANTGELFFGEGSRLTVL.

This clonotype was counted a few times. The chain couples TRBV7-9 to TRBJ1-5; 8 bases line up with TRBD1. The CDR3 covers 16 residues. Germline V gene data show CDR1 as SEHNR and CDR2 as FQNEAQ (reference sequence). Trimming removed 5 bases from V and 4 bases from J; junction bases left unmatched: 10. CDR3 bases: TGTGCCAGCAGCCAAGATCAGGGGGCGGCGAATCAGCCCCAGCATTTT. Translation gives CASSQDQGAANQPQHF.

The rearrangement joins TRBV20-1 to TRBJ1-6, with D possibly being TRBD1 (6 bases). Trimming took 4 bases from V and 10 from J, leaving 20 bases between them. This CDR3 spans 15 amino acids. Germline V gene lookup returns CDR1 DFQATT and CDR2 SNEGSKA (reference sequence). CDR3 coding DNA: TGCAGTGCTACCCCGGCGTCGGGGGCCAGATCACCCCTCCACTTT. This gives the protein CSATPASGARSPLHF.

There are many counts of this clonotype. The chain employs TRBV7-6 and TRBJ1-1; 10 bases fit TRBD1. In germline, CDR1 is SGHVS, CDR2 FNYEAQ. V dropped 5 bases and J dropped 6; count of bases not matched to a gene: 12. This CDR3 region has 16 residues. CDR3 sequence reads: CASSTRGTGAGAEAFF. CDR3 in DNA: TGTGCCAGCAGCACCCGAGGGACAGGGGCAGGCGCTGAAGCTTTCTTT.

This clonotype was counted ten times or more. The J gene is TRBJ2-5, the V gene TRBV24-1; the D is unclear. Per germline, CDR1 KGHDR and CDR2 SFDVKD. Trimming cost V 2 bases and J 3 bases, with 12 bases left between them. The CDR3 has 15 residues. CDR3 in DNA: TGTGCCACCAGTGATTGGGGTGGAGAGAAAGAGACCCAGTACTTC. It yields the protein CATSDWGGEKETQYF.